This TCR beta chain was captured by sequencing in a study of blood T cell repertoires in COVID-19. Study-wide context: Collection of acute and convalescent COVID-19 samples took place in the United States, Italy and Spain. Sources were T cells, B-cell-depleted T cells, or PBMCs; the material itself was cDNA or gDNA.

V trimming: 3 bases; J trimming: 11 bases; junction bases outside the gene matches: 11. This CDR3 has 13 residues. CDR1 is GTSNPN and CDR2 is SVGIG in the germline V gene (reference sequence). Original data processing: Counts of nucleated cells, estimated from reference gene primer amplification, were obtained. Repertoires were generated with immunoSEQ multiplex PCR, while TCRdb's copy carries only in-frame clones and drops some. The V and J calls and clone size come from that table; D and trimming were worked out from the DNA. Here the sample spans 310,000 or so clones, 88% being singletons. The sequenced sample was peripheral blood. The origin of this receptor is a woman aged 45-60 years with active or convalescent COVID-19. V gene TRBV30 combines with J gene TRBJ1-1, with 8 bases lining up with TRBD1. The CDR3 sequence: CAWRVTGGSGAFF. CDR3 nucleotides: TGTGCCTGGAGGGTAACAGGGGGGTCAGGGGCTTTCTTT. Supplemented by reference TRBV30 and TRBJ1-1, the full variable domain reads SQTIHQWPATLVQPVGSPLSLECTVEGTSNPNLYWYRQAAGRGLQLLFYSVGIGQISSEVPQNLSASRPQDRQFILSSKKLLLSDSGFYLCAWRVTGGSGAFFGQGTRLTVV.